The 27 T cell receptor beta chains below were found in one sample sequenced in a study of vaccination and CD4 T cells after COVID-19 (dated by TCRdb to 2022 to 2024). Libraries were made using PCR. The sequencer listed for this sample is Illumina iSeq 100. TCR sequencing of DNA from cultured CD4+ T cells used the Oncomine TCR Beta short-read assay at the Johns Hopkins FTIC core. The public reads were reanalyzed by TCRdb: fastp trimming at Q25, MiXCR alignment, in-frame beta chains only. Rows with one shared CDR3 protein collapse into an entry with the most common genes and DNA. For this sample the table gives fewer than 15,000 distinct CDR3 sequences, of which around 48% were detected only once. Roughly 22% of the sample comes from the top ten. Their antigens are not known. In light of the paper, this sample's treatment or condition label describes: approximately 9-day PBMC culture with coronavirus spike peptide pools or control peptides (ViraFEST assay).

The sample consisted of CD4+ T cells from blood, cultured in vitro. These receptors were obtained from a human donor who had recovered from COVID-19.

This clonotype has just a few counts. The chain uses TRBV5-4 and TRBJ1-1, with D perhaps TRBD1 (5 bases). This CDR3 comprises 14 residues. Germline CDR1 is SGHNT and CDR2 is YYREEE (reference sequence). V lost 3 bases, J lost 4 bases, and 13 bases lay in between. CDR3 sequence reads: CASSSAGGSTEAFF. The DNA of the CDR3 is TGTGCCAGCAGCTCGGCGGGGGGGAGCACTGAAGCTTTCTTT.

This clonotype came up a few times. CDR3: CASSYPPMYQYF. The CDR3 coding sequence is TGTGCCAGCAGTTATCCCCCCATGTACCAGTACTTC. This rearrangement joins TRBV6-2 or TRBV6-3 to TRBJ2-5; D is undetermined. CDR1 and CDR2 (germline): MNHEY, SVGEGT. The CDR3 length is 12 residues. Trimming left V 3 bases short and J 10 bases short, with 12 bases between.

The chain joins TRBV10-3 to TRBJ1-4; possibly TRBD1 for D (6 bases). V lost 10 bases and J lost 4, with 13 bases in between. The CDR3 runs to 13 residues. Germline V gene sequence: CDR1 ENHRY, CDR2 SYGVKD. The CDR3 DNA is TGTGCCAGCTCAGGGGAGGATAATGAAAAACTGTTTTTT. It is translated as CASSGEDNEKLFF.

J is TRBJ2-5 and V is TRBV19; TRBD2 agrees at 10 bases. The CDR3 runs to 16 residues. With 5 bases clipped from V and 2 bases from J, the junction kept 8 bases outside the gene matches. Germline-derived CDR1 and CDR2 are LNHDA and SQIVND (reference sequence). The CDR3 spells CASSPGLARLQETQYF. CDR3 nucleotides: TGTGCCAGTAGTCCGGGACTAGCGAGGCTACAAGAGACCCAGTACTTC.

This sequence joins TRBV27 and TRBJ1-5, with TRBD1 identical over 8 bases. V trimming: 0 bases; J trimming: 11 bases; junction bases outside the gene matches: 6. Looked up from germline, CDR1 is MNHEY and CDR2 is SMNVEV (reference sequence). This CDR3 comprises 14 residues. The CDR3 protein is CASSLSKRTGTQHF. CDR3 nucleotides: TGTGCCAGCAGTTTATCGAAGAGGACAGGGACCCAGCATTTT.

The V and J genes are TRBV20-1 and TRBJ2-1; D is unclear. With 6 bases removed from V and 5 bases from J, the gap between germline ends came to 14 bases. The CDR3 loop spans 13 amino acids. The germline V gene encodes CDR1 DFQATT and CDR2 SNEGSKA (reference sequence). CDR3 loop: CSASDFRHNEQFF. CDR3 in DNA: TGCAGTGCATCTGACTTTCGGCACAATGAGCAGTTCTTC.

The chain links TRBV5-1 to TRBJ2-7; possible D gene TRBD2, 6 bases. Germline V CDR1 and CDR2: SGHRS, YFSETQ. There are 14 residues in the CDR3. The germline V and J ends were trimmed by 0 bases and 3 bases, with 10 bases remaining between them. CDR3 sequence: CASSLARRGYEQYF. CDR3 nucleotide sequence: TGCGCCAGCAGCTTGGCCCGGCGGGGCTACGAGCAGTACTTC.

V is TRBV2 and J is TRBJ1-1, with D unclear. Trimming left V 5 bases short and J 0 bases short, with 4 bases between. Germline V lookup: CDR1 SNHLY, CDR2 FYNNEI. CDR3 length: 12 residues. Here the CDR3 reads CASSYMNTEAFF. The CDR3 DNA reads TGTGCCAGCAGTTATATGAACACTGAAGCTTTCTTT. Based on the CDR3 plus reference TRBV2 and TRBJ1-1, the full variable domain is EPEVTQTPSHQVTQMGQEVILRCVPISNHLYFYWYRQILGQKVEFLVSFYNNEISEKSEIFDDQFSVERPDGSNFTLKIRSTKLEDSAMYFCASSYMNTEAFFGQGTRLTVV.

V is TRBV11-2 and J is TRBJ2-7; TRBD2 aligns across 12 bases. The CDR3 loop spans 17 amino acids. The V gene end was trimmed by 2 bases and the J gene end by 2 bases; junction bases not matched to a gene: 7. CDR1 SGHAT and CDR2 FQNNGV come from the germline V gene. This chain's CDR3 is CASSLNLGLAGTYEQYF. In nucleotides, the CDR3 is TGTGCCAGCAGCTTAAATTTGGGACTAGCGGGTACCTACGAGCAGTACTTC.

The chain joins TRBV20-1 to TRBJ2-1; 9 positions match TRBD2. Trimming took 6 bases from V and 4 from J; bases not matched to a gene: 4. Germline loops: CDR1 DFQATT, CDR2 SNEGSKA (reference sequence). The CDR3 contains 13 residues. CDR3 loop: CSAPSGMYNEQFF. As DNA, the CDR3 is TGCAGTGCCCCTAGCGGGATGTACAATGAGCAGTTCTTC.

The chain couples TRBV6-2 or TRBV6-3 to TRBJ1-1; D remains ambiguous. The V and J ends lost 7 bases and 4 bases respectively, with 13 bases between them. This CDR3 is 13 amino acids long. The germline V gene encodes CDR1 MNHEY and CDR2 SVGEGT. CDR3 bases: TGTGCCAGCAAGAATTTTCTGGGCACTGAAGCTTTCTTT. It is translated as CASKNFLGTEAFF.

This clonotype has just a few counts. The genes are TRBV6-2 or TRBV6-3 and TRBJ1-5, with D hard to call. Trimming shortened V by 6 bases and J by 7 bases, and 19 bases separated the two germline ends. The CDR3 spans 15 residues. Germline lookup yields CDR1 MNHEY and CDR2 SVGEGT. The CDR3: CASRWAKGDGQPQHF. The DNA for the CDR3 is TGTGCCAGCAGGTGGGCCAAGGGAGACGGCCAGCCCCAGCATTTT.

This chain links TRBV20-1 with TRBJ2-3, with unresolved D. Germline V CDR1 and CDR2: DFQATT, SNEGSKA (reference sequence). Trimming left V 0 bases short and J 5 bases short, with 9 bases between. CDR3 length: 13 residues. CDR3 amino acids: CSARETPGDTQYF. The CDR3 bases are TGCAGTGCTAGAGAAACTCCGGGAGATACGCAGTATTTT.

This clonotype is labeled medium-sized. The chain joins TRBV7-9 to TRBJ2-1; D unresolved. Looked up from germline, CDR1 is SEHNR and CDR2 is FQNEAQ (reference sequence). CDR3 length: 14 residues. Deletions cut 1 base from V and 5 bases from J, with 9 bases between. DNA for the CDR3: TGTGCCAGCAGCTTAGTGGGGATAAACAATGAGCAGTTCTTC. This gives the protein CASSLVGINNEQFF.

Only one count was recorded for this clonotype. CDR3 in DNA: TGTGCCAGTAGTATACAGACAGAAATGGGGGAGCAGTACTTC. Translated: CASSIQTEMGEQYF. The V and J genes are TRBV19 and TRBJ2-7; D is possibly TRBD1 (5 bases). Trimming shortened V by 2 bases and J by 7 bases, and 15 bases separated the two germline ends. CDR1 LNHDA and CDR2 SQIVND come from the germline V gene (reference sequence). The CDR3 has 14 residues. Full variable domain (missing parts from reference TRBV19 and TRBJ2-7): DGGITQSPKYLFRKEGQNVTLSCEQNLNHDAMYWYRQDPGQGLRLIYYSQIVNDFQKGDIAEGYSVSREKKESFPLTVTSAQKNPTAFYLCASSIQTEMGEQYFGPGTRLTVT.

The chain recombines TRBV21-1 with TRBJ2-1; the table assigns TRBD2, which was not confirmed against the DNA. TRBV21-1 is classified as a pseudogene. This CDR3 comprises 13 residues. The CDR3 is CASSSMLADEQFF. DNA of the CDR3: TGTGCCAGCAGCTCCATGCTAGCCGATGAGCAGTTCTTC.

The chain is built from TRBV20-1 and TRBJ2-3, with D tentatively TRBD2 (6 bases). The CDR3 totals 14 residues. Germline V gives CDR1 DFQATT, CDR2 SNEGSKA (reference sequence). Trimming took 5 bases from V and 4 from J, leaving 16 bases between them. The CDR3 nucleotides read TGCAGTGCTGGACGGCGAGGAGGGCCAGATACGCAGTATTTT. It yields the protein CSAGRRGGPDTQYF.

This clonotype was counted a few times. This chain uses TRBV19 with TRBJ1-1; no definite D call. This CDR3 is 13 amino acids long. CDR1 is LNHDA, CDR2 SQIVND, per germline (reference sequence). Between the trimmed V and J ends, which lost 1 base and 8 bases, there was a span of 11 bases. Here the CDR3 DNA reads TGTGCCAGTAGTATAGTAAGCCGGACGGAAGCTTTCTTT. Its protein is CASSIVSRTEAFF.

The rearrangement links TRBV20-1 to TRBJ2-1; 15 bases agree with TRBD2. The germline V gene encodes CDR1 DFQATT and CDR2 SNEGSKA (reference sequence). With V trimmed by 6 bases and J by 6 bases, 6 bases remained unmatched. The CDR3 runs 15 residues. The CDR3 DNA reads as TGCAGTGCCACCGGGACTAGCGGGAGGCTCAATGAGCAGTTCTTC. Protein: CSATGTSGRLNEQFF.

The CDR3 coding sequence is TGTGCCAGCAGCCCCCGGACTAGCGGGAGGGCCAGGGAAGATACGCAGTATTTT. It codes for CASSPRTSGRAREDTQYF. The chain is built from TRBV7-9 and TRBJ2-3; 15 bases line up with TRBD2. The V gene end was trimmed by 5 bases and the J gene end by 5 bases; junction bases not matched to a gene: 11. CDR1 and CDR2 from the germline V gene are SEHNR and FQNEAQ (reference sequence). The CDR3 consists of 18 residues.

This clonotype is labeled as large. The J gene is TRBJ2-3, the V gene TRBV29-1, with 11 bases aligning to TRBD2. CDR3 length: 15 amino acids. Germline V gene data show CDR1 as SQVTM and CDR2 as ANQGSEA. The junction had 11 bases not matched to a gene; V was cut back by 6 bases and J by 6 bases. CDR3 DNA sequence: TGCAGCGTCCCGGGACTAGCGGAGGGAGTGGATACGCAGTATTTT. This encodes CSVPGLAEGVDTQYF.

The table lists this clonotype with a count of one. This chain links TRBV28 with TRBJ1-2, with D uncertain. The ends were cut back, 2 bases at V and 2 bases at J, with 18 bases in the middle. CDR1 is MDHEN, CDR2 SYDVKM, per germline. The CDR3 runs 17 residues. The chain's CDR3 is CASSLGGEMGWNYGYTF. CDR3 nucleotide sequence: TGTGCCAGCAGTTTAGGTGGGGAAATGGGATGGAACTATGGCTACACCTTC.

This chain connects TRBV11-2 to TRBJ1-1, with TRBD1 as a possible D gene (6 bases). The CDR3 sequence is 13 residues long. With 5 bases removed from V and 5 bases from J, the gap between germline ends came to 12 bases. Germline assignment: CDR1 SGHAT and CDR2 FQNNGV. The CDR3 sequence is CASSVQGWTEAFF. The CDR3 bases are TGTGCCAGCAGCGTACAGGGTTGGACTGAAGCTTTCTTT.

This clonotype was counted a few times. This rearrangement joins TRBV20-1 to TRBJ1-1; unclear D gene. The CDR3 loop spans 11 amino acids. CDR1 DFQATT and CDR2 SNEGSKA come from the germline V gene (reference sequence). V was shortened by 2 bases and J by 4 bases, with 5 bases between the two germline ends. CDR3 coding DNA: TGCAGTGCTAGATTGGTCACTGAAGCTTTCTTT. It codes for CSARLVTEAFF.

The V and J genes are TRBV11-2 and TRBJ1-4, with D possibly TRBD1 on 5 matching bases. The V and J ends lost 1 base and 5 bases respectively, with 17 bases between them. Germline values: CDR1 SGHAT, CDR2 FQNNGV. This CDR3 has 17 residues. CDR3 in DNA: TGTGCCAGCAGCTTAGTCCCAGGGAACCCCGCGAATGAAAAACTGTTTTTT. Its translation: CASSLVPGNPANEKLFF.

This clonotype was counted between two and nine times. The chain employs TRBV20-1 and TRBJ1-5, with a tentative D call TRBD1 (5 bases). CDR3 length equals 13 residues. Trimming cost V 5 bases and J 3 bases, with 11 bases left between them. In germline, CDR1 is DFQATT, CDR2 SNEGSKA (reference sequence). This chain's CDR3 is CSALEGANQPQHF. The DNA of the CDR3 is TGCAGTGCTCTTGAAGGGGCCAATCAGCCCCAGCATTTT.

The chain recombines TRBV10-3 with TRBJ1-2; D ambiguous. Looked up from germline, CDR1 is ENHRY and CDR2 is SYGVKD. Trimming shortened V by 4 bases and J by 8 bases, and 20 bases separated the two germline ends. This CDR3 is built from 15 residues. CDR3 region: CAISVLTASPAGYTF. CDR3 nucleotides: TGTGCCATCAGTGTCCTTACAGCGTCCCCGGCGGGCTACACCTTC.